This T cell receptor beta chain was sequenced in a study of tumor-infiltrating lymphocytes in primary liver carcinoma. Priming with a constant-region primer yielded TCR beta cDNA from 400 to 550 ng total RNA. Libraries for TCR beta were built through three nested multiplex PCR rounds, which together made up a slightly modified ARM-PCR procedure. With TRBV1-TRBV30 forward primers and a C-beta reverse primer, the first two PCR rounds were run for roughly 10 cycles each. One entry per CDR3 protein, called by TCRdb with MiXCR from the multiplex PCR reads. The table records fewer than 400,000 distinct CDR3 sequences, more than 55% of them present only once. The CDR3 length is 16 residues. CDR1 MNHEY and CDR2 SVGEGT come from the germline V gene. The V end was cut by 6 bases, the J end by 3 bases, with 17 bases between. In addition to blood RNA drawn from unsorted whole blood, germline DNA was extracted.

Whole-study results and caveats: Since sampling was bulk and unsorted, CD4+ and CD8+ repertoires were not compared.

This clonotype has a count of ten or more. Its antigen is not identified. V and J are TRBV6-2 or TRBV6-3 and TRBJ2-2; TRBD2 might be the D (6 bases). Sequenced sample: peripheral blood. The source is a woman in her 30s with primary liver carcinoma and hepatitis B virus infection. The CDR3: CASRTYGGIDTGELFF. In DNA form, the CDR3 reads TGTGCCAGCAGGACATATGGCGGGATAGACACCGGGGAGCTGTTTTTT.